This TCR beta chain was retrieved from a study of T cells in Graves' hyperthyroidism and ophthalmopathy. Study-level information: Peripheral blood was obtained at initial diagnosis, preceding any treatment. General observations from the study: Stable hyperthyroidism was told apart from ophthalmopathy by a model built on 13 V-J features.

In the case of this clonotype: The target antigen is unknown. With a much larger clone just one base away, this may be a read error.

Exclusion of patients followed from uncontrolled infection, other autoimmune disease, pregnancy or lactation. Diagnostic decisions used clinical symptoms, serum thyroxine and TRAb, thyroid ultrasound and orbital computed tomography. Template material for amplifying TCR beta CDR3 regions consisted of RNA transcripts. The HTBI primer set drove a first-round RT-PCR of the TCR CDR3. TCRdb redid the calling of the multiplex PCR reads with MiXCR, one entry per CDR3 protein. The table shows about 600,000 distinct CDR3 sequences, with roughly 16% occurring only once. The CDR3 is made up of 14 amino acids. Germline CDR1 MDHEN, CDR2 SYDVKM.

The material sequenced was blood. The chain joins TRBV28 to TRBJ1-5, with TRBD1 identical over 10 bases. The TCR comes from a woman in her thirties or forties with Graves' ophthalmopathy. The CDR3 coding sequence is TGTGCCGGCAGGACAGGGGGATTTAATCAGCCCCAGCATTTT. Residues: CAGRTGGFNQPQHF.